The 22 T cell receptor beta chains below were found in one sample sequenced in a study of regulatory T cells in long-lasting Graves disease. Regarding time point: persistent/refractory GD, antithyroid drugs over 5 years with positive TRAb. The TCR library was prepared using RNA isolated from PBMCs. The authors built TCR beta libraries using iRepertoire HTBI primers and Arm-PCR of CDR3 regions. TCRdb analysed the multiplex PCR reads with MiXCR anew, one entry per CDR3 protein. The sample consists of about 460,000 distinct CDR3 sequences, 22% of them appearing once. Sequencing used peripheral blood mononuclear cells (PBMCs), obtained when the disease was refractory, from a patient treated with antithyroid drugs. The receptors originated from a female donor with Graves disease.

This sequence joins TRBV19 and TRBJ1-4; 7 positions match TRBD1. The CDR3 runs to 18 residues. The V gene end was trimmed by 0 bases and the J gene end by 0 bases; junction bases not matched to a gene: 7. Germline values: CDR1 LNHDA, CDR2 SQIVND (reference sequence). The CDR3 coding sequence is TGTGCCAGTAGTATAGAGCGGGACAGCCTTGCAACTAATGAAAAACTGTTTTTT. Translating it yields CASSIERDSLATNEKLFF.

On this clonotype itself: A much more abundant neighbour one base away suggests this may be a read error. The conserved phenylalanine or tryptophan is not found at the CDR3 terminus, so this likely reflects a read error. The gene calls are TRBV6-1 and TRBJ1-1, with D unclear. Germline loops: CDR1 MNHNS, CDR2 SASEGT. V dropped 2 bases and J dropped 2 bases, with 9 bases sitting between them. This CDR3 has 14 residues. CDR3 in DNA: TGTGCCAGCAGTGAACGGCAGACTAACACTGAAGCTTTCTCT. Its translation is CASSERQTNTEAFS.

This clonotype was observed at least ten times. This sequence joins TRBV11-2 and TRBJ1-2; weak D call: TRBD1 (5 bases). The length of the CDR3 is 16 residues. From germline, CDR1 is SGHAT and CDR2 FQNNGV. V gave up 5 bases and J gave up 4 bases, with 20 bases separating them. CDR3 sequence reads: CASSLMRWGTGYGYTF. In nucleotides, the CDR3 is TGTGCCAGCAGCCTCATGCGGTGGGGGACGGGCTATGGCTACACCTTC. Based on the CDR3 plus reference TRBV11-2 and TRBJ1-2, the full variable domain is EAGVAQSPRYKIIEKRQSVAFWCNPISGHATLYWYQQILGQGPKLLIQFQNNGVVDDSQLPKDRFSAERLKGVDSTLKIQPAKLEDSAVYLCASSLMRWGTGYGYTFGSGTRLTVV.

This chain connects TRBV5-1 to TRBJ2-7, with 14 bases fitting TRBD2. This CDR3 spans 16 amino acids. V lost 2 bases, J lost 4 bases, and 5 bases stayed unmatched. Germline values: CDR1 SGHRS, CDR2 YFSETQ. The CDR3, as DNA: TGCGCCAGCAGCTTAGAAGGGACTAGCGGGGGTTACGAGCAGTACTTC. Protein product: CASSLEGTSGGYEQYF.

The chain is built from TRBV30 and TRBJ1-1; 7 nucleotides line up with TRBD1. The V and J ends lost 8 bases and 3 bases, in that order; junction bases with no gene match: 15. Per germline, CDR1 GTSNPN and CDR2 SVGIG (reference sequence). The CDR3 runs to 15 residues. The CDR3 here is CAGGRDRASDTEAFF. The CDR3 DNA reads as TGTGCCGGGGGGAGAGACAGGGCCTCCGACACTGAAGCTTTCTTT.

The chain has TRBV19 and TRBJ2-4; 7 nucleotides align to TRBD2. V lost 6 bases to trimming and J lost 5 bases; unmatched junction nucleotides: 7. Germline V lookup: CDR1 LNHDA, CDR2 SQIVND (reference sequence). The CDR3 sequence is 14 residues long. CDR3 protein: CASRVGLAENIQYF. Written as DNA, the CDR3 is TGTGCCAGTAGGGTGGGGCTAGCGGAAAACATTCAGTACTTC.

The chain recombines TRBV10-3 with TRBJ1-1, with D perhaps TRBD1 (6 bases). Germline CDR1 is ENHRY and CDR2 is SYGVKD. The length of the CDR3 is 14 residues. Trimming took off 7 bases at V and 3 bases at J, with 15 bases between the two ends. For the CDR3, the DNA is TGTGCCATCATCGCGGGAACAGGGTACACTGAAGCTTTCTTT. Protein product: CAIIAGTGYTEAFF.

Comment on this clonotype: A junction end diverges from the germline sequence, so it may reflect a read error. CDR3 region: CASSLKLLGYERYF. CDR3 coding DNA: TGTGCCAGCAGTTTGAAATTATTGGGCTACGAGCGGTACTTC. The J gene is TRBJ2-7, the V gene TRBV28, with D unresolved. Germline V lookup: CDR1 MDHEN, CDR2 SYDVKM. This CDR3 comprises 14 residues.

This clonotype was observed a few times. V usage is TRBV7-8 and J usage is TRBJ1-1; TRBD1 aligns across 9 bases. CDR3 size: 15 residues. CDR1 and CDR2 from the germline V gene are SGHVS and FQNEAQ. Trimming cost V 5 bases and J 3 bases; bases outside gene matches: 7. CDR3: CASSPRDRVHTEAFF. CDR3 coding DNA: TGTGCCAGCAGCCCCCGGGACAGGGTGCACACTGAAGCTTTCTTT.

About this clonotype itself: With a much larger clone just one base away, this may be a read error. The rearrangement uses TRBV12-3 or TRBV12-4 and TRBJ2-1, with D tentatively TRBD2 (5 bases). The V end was cut by 3 bases, the J end by 11 bases, with 17 bases between. This CDR3 spans 14 amino acids. CDR3 in amino acids: CASSFQLAQNKQFF. In DNA form, the CDR3 reads TGTGCCAGCAGTTTTCAGCTAGCACAGAATAAGCAGTTCTTC.

This clonotype was seen more than once but under ten times. The chain couples TRBV27 to TRBJ2-7; 8 bases are a match to TRBD1. The germline V gene has CDR1 MNHEY and CDR2 SMNVEV (reference sequence). The V segment lost 4 bases and the J segment 6 bases; nucleotides outside the gene matches: 8. CDR3 length equals 14 residues. The CDR3 sequence: CASSSAGQGGEQYF. CDR3 DNA sequence: TGTGCCAGCAGTTCTGCAGGACAGGGTGGCGAGCAGTACTTC.

This clonotype was seen at least ten times. The J gene is TRBJ2-5, the V gene TRBV30; D uncertain. The CDR3 has 11 amino acids. Trimming removed 3 bases at V and 2 bases at J, with 4 bases between. The germline V gene has CDR1 GTSNPN and CDR2 SVGIG (reference sequence). CDR3 DNA: TGTGCCTGGAGGGGTCAAGAGACCCAGTACTTC. Amino acids: CAWRGQETQYF.

V usage is TRBV6-1 and J usage is TRBJ2-5, with a weak D call TRBD1 (5 bases). CDR3 length: 12 amino acids. Trimming cost V 6 bases and J 2 bases, with 7 bases left between them. Per the germline V gene, CDR1 is MNHNS and CDR2 is SASEGT. The DNA of the CDR3 is TGTGCCAGCAGAGCAGGGCAAGAGACCCAGTACTTC. It yields the protein CASRAGQETQYF.

This sequence joins TRBV19 and TRBJ2-2; the D is unclear. The V gene's germline CDR1 is LNHDA and CDR2 SQIVND (reference sequence). The V gene lost 6 bases and the J gene lost 4 bases, with 15 bases spanning the gap. CDR3 length: 15 residues. CDR3 in amino acids: CASSMAAAPTGELFF. In DNA, the CDR3 is TGTGCCAGTAGCATGGCGGCAGCGCCCACCGGGGAGCTGTTTTTT.

The chain has TRBV5-1 and TRBJ2-2, with a possible D match to TRBD2 (5 bases). Trimming left V 0 bases short and J 7 bases short, with 10 bases between. Germline CDR1 SGHRS, CDR2 YFSETQ. The CDR3 is made up of 14 amino acids. In nucleotides, the CDR3 is TGCGCCAGCAGCTTGGCTCCGGGGAGCGGGGAGCTGTTTTTT. It codes for CASSLAPGSGELFF.

This clonotype was found many times. The chain is built from TRBV9 and TRBJ1-1; D remains unclear. The germline V and J ends were trimmed by 5 bases and 2 bases, with 13 bases remaining between them. Germline V lookup: CDR1 SGDLS, CDR2 YYNGEE. This CDR3 contains 14 residues. The CDR3 loop reads CASSERTANTEAFF. The DNA for the CDR3 is TGTGCCAGCAGTGAGCGGACGGCAAACACTGAAGCTTTCTTT.

This clonotype was seen at least ten times. The V and J genes are TRBV20-1 and TRBJ2-5; 8 positions match TRBD2. The CDR3 is made up of 12 amino acids. The germline V gene encodes CDR1 DFQATT and CDR2 SNEGSKA (reference sequence). V was clipped by 3 bases and J by 4 bases; unmatched bases: 1. DNA for the CDR3: TGCAGTGCTAGCGCGGGGGGAGAGACCCAGTACTTC. Its translation is CSASAGGETQYF.

The J gene is TRBJ1-1, the V gene TRBV12-3 or TRBV12-4; 9 nucleotides agree with TRBD1. V shed 3 bases, J shed 5 bases, and the junction held 10 bases outside the gene matches. The CDR3 has 16 residues. The CDR3 reads CASSLGTGPQGTEAFF. CDR3 sequence (DNA): TGTGCCAGCAGTTTGGGGACAGGGCCCCAGGGGACTGAAGCTTTCTTT.

This clonotype was detected many times. The V call is TRBV27, the J call TRBJ2-5, with D perhaps TRBD2 (5 bases). This CDR3 is 14 amino acids long. The V gene's germline CDR1 is MNHEY and CDR2 SMNVEV (reference sequence). Trimming cost V 8 bases and J 5 bases, with 18 bases left between them. CDR3 sequence reads: CASRPRRLSETQYF. CDR3 in DNA: TGTGCCAGCCGACCAAGGAGGCTCTCGGAGACCCAGTACTTC.

This chain joins TRBV28 and TRBJ1-2, with D maybe TRBD1 (6 bases). The germline V and J ends were trimmed by 8 bases and 7 bases, with 20 bases remaining between them. The CDR3 totals 14 residues. Germline V lookup: CDR1 MDHEN, CDR2 SYDVKM. In nucleotides, the CDR3 is TGTGCCAGCCTGCGGCCCGGGGGGGCGGGTGGCTACACCTTC. This gives the protein CASLRPGGAGGYTF.

This chain joins TRBV3-1 and TRBJ1-5; unclear D gene. The CDR3 sequence is 15 residues long. V lost 3 bases and J 0 bases, leaving 9 bases between the germline ends. Looked up from germline, CDR1 is LGHDT and CDR2 is YNNKEL (reference sequence). CDR3: CASSQAGYSNQPQHF. As DNA, the CDR3 is TGTGCCAGCAGCCAGGCTGGGTATAGCAATCAGCCCCAGCATTTT.

V and J are TRBV28 and TRBJ2-3; TRBD1 might be the D (6 bases). Deletions cut 1 base from V and 1 base from J, with 12 bases between. Per the germline V gene, CDR1 is MDHEN and CDR2 is SYDVKM. This CDR3 is 16 amino acids long. CDR3 bases: TGTGCCAGCAGTTTATTTAGGGGGTTTGGCACAGATACGCAGTATTTT. Its translation: CASSLFRGFGTDTQYF.